This T cell receptor beta chain was sequenced during a study of tissue T cells after allogeneic stem cell transplantation. Regarding time point: mouse harvest day 7 after allogeneic transplant. Each mouse received 10^7 T-cell-depleted marrow cells plus 10^6 splenic CD5+ T cells by tail vein. B6 (H2b) cells into BALB/c (H2d) mice; tissues taken at day 7 or 14. Sequenced by immunoSEQ multiplex PCR; TCRdb stores in-frame clones only, minus some. Among more than 6,500 clones listed, under 55% were seen once. Study outcomes and limitations: Across patients, clones rarely overlapped, yet motif clusters were shared tissue-specifically. Within patients, tissue anatomy strongly shaped TCR repertoire composition. The study did not identify alloreactive or antigen-specific tissue TCRs, and some clones might be persisting host cells.

About this clone: Antigen unknown. All gene names here are mouse names. The read falls 1 residue short of the CDR3 end, and the missing part is taken from the germline J gene.

Germline V gene data show CDR1 as NNHDY and CDR2 as SYVADS. CDR3 size: 13 residues. Trimming removed 1 base at V and 0 bases at J, with 4 bases between. The rearrangement joins TRBV13-3 to TRBJ1-2; D remains ambiguous. The TCR originated in a female BALB/c mouse given C57BL/6 T cells with graft-versus-host disease after an allogeneic hematopoietic cell transplant. The sequencing sample was made of gut tissue. Partial CDR3 DNA: TGTGCCAGCAGTGATTGGACAAACTCCGACTACACC. Translating it yields CASSDWTNSDYT. The whole CDR3 sequence is CASSDWTNSDYTF.